This T cell receptor (beta chain) is from a study of regulatory T cells in long-lasting Graves disease. Study-wide background: In persistent Graves' disease, antithyroid drugs had been taken for over 5 years and TSH receptor antibodies stayed positive. Study-level points and caveats: With persistent disease, TRBV28, TRBJ1-2 and TRBJ2-5 were the favored segments.

Comment on this clonotype: What it binds is unknown.

This sample's time point: persistent/refractory GD, antithyroid drugs over 5 years with positive TRAb. PBMC-derived RNA was used for the TCR library. The ends were cut back, 5 bases at V and 8 bases at J, with 10 bases in the middle. This CDR3 region has 12 residues. iRepertoire HTBI primers and Arm-PCR of CDR3 regions built TCR beta libraries. In TCRdb, the multiplex PCR reads were re-called with MiXCR into one record per CDR3 protein. In the table there are some 280,000 distinct CDR3 sequences, approximately 20% of which are singletons. The clonotype originates from a female donor with Graves disease. V is TRBV12-3 or TRBV12-4 and J is TRBJ2-1; D could derive from TRBD1 or TRBD2 (5 bases each). The specimen comprised peripheral blood mononuclear cells (PBMCs), sampled when the disease was refractory, from a patient treated with antithyroid drugs. CDR3 nucleotide sequence: TGTGCCAGCAGTCAGGGAGTGCATGAGCAGTTCTTC. It codes for CASSQGVHEQFF.